The 30 T cell receptor beta chains given below trace back to one sample, sequenced in a study of blood T cell repertoires in COVID-19. The protocol was immunoSEQ multiplex PCR, while the TCRdb copy is restricted to in-frame clones and leaves out a portion. The data contain approximately 15,000 clones, roughly 90% of them seen just once; the ten biggest clones take up around 3.3%. The sequencing sample was made of peripheral blood. The receptors derive from a human donor in a cohort sampled during active COVID-19.

The chain couples TRBV6-5 to TRBJ1-1, with D possibly matching TRBD1 (5 bases). The CDR3 extends over 14 amino acids. CDR1 and CDR2 (germline): MNHEY, SVGAGI. V lost 5 bases, J lost 6 bases, and 16 bases lay in between. The CDR3 protein is CASSQPGLEPEAFF. Written as DNA, the CDR3 is TGTGCCAGCAGTCAACCGGGACTCGAGCCTGAAGCTTTCTTT.

CDR3 nucleotide sequence: TGTGCCAGTAGCAGTCAGGGGGTCCACGAGCAGTACTTC. Translation gives CASSSQGVHEQYF. The rearrangement uses TRBV19 and TRBJ2-7; 7 bases are shared with TRBD1. The junction had 7 bases not matched to a gene; V was cut back by 6 bases and J by 5 bases. Looked up from germline, CDR1 is LNHDA and CDR2 is SQIVND (reference sequence). CDR3 size: 13 residues.

The genes are TRBV7-8 and TRBJ1-3, with D possibly being TRBD1 (5 bases). Germline V lookup: CDR1 SGHVS, CDR2 FQNEAQ. V lost 0 bases and J lost 4, with 16 bases in between. The CDR3 consists of 17 residues. The CDR3 region is CASSLAMDTRWGNTIYF. DNA for the CDR3: TGTGCCAGCAGCTTAGCGATGGACACCCGATGGGGAAACACCATATATTTT. The full variable domain, its missing parts supplied by reference TRBV7-8 and TRBJ1-3, is GAGVSQSPRYKVAKRGQDVALRCDPISGHVSLFWYQQALGQGPEFLTYFQNEAQLDKSGLPSDRFFAERPEGSVSTLKIQRTQQEDSAVYLCASSLAMDTRWGNTIYFGEGSWLTVV.

The chain carries TRBV27 and TRBJ2-1; 13 positions agree with TRBD2. The V gene end was trimmed by 5 bases and the J gene end by 6 bases; junction bases not matched to a gene: 7. CDR1 is MNHEY and CDR2 is SMNVEV in the germline V gene (reference sequence). The length of the CDR3 is 16 residues. CDR3 protein: CASSTRRTSGGNEQFF. As DNA, the CDR3 is TGTGCCAGCAGTACTCGAAGGACTAGCGGGGGCAATGAGCAGTTCTTC.

J is TRBJ1-1 and V is TRBV15; D perhaps matches TRBD1 (6 bases). The CDR3 totals 14 residues. V gave up 4 bases and J gave up 0 bases, with 9 bases separating them. Germline CDR1 LNHNV, CDR2 YYDKDF (reference sequence). In nucleotides, the CDR3 is TGTGCCACCAGCAACGACAGGTTGAACACTGAAGCTTTCTTT. Its protein product is CATSNDRLNTEAFF.

This rearrangement joins TRBV7-2 to TRBJ1-1; the match to TRBD1 covers 8 bases. Trimming took 5 bases from V and 1 from J; bases not matched to a gene: 6. This CDR3 is built from 15 residues. CDR1 and CDR2 from the germline V gene are SGHTA and FQGNSA. The CDR3 DNA is TGTGCCAGCAGCCCTTGGACAGGGAAGAACACTGAAGCTTTCTTT. Translation: CASSPWTGKNTEAFF.

The chain employs TRBV3-1 (or the pseudogene TRBV3-2) and TRBJ2-7; 9 bases map to TRBD1. Germline V lookup: CDR1 LGHDT, CDR2 YNNKEL (reference sequence). V was pared by 1 base and J by 2 bases, with 3 bases of the junction left unmatched. The CDR3 length is 15 residues. The CDR3 nucleotides read TGTGCCAGCAGCCAAGTGGGGACAGGGACCTACGAGCAGTACTTC. Its translation: CASSQVGTGTYEQYF.

The J gene is TRBJ2-7, the V gene TRBV5-1; TRBD2 aligns across 9 bases. From germline, CDR1 is SGHRS and CDR2 YFSETQ. This CDR3 comprises 19 residues. The J segment lost 2 bases and the V segment lost 0 bases, leaving 15 bases of the junction unmatched. This CDR3 is CASSLDGSGGASGTYEQYF. The CDR3 nucleotides read TGCGCCAGCAGCTTGGATGGTAGCGGGGGCGCGAGCGGGACCTACGAGCAGTACTTC.

The CDR3 DNA reads TGTGCCATCAGTGGGGGACAGCTGAACACTGAAGCTTTCTTT. This codes for CAISGGQLNTEAFF. V usage is TRBV10-3 and J usage is TRBJ1-1; TRBD1 agrees at 7 bases. The CDR3 is 14 amino acids. Looked up from germline, CDR1 is ENHRY and CDR2 is SYGVKD. V lost 4 bases, J lost 0 bases, and 2 bases stayed unmatched.

The chain carries TRBV19 and TRBJ1-5; 8 bases map to TRBD1. The V gene end was trimmed by 7 bases and the J gene end by 5 bases; junction bases not matched to a gene: 7. CDR1 is LNHDA and CDR2 is SQIVND in the germline V gene (reference sequence). This CDR3 region has 14 residues. The CDR3 DNA follows: TGTGCCAGTACGCGAGGACAGGGCTATCAGCCCCAGCATTTT. This translates into CASTRGQGYQPQHF.

The genes are TRBV2 and TRBJ1-5, with D unresolved. The ends were cut back, 3 bases at V and 5 bases at J, with 11 bases in the middle. Per germline, CDR1 SNHLY and CDR2 FYNNEI. The CDR3 is 14 residues long. CDR3 loop: CASSDKARDQPQHF. CDR3 in DNA: TGTGCCAGCAGTGATAAAGCTCGAGATCAGCCCCAGCATTTT. The full variable domain, rest sourced from reference TRBV2 and TRBJ1-5, is EPEVTQTPSHQVTQMGQEVILRCVPISNHLYFYWYRQILGQKVEFLVSFYNNEISEKSEIFDDQFSVERPDGSNFTLKIRSTKLEDSAMYFCASSDKARDQPQHFGDGTRLSIL.

The chain is built from TRBV5-1 and TRBJ1-1; 9 bases agree with TRBD1. CDR1 is SGHRS, CDR2 YFSETQ, per germline. The CDR3 loop spans 13 amino acids. V shed 4 bases and J 5 bases; nucleotides not matched to a gene: 3. In DNA, the CDR3 is TGCGCCAGCAGCGTCGGACAGGGGACTGAAGCTTTCTTT. This sequence encodes CASSVGQGTEAFF.

The chain links TRBV6-2 or TRBV6-3 to TRBJ2-3; no clear D gene. This CDR3 has 12 residues. CDR1 MNHEY and CDR2 SVGEGT come from the germline V gene. Between the trimmed V and J ends, which lost 2 bases and 3 bases, there was a span of 3 bases. The CDR3: CASSYPTDTQYF. CDR3 coding DNA: TGTGCCAGCAGTTACCCTACAGATACGCAGTATTTT.

The chain links TRBV6-5 to TRBJ1-2; 7 nucleotides agree with TRBD1. Germline-derived CDR1 and CDR2 are MNHEY and SVGAGI. The CDR3 contains 13 residues. The J segment lost 8 bases and the V segment lost 6 bases, leaving 9 bases of the junction unmatched. The CDR3 bases are TGTGCCAGCAGGCGACAGGGAAATAGCGGCTACACCTTC. It specifies CASRRQGNSGYTF.

The chain has TRBV3-1 (or the pseudogene TRBV3-2) and TRBJ1-2; D gene uncertain. V was pared by 2 bases and J by 3 bases, with 10 bases between. The CDR3 sequence is 14 residues long. CDR1 and CDR2 (germline): LGHDT, YNNKEL (reference sequence). The CDR3 is CASSQRGLDYGYTF. The CDR3 bases are TGTGCCAGCAGCCAACGGGGTTTGGACTATGGCTACACCTTC.

The V gene is TRBV20-1, the J gene TRBJ1-5; D possibly corresponds to TRBD1 (5 bases). The CDR3 loop spans 11 amino acids. The V end was cut by 4 bases, the J end by 6 bases, with 7 bases between. The germline gives CDR1 DFQATT, CDR2 SNEGSKA (reference sequence). CDR3 in amino acids: CSATTGQPQHF. CDR3 coding DNA: TGCAGTGCTACTACAGGTCAGCCCCAGCATTTT.

This sequence joins TRBV11-1 and TRBJ2-7; a weak D match, TRBD1 (5 bases). Germline-derived CDR1 and CDR2 are SGHAT and FQDESV (reference sequence). The CDR3 has 15 residues. V was trimmed by 5 bases and J by 5 bases, leaving 19 bases between them. The CDR3 sequence is CASSPQATVDHEQYF. The CDR3 nucleotides are TGTGCCAGCAGCCCACAGGCTACGGTTGACCACGAGCAGTACTTC.

V usage is TRBV12-3 or TRBV12-4 and J usage is TRBJ2-1; weak D call: TRBD1 (6 bases). The CDR3 is 12 amino acids. Trimming left V 6 bases short and J 7 bases short, with 10 bases between. The CDR3 nucleotides read TGTGCCAGCAGCTCGAGGGGGAATGAGCAGTTCTTC. It codes for CASSSRGNEQFF.

The table lists this clone with a few counts. The V and J genes are TRBV5-1 and TRBJ1-1; 8 positions agree with TRBD1. There are 13 residues in the CDR3. The V and J ends lost 4 bases and 3 bases, in that order; junction bases with no gene match: 2. Per the germline V gene, CDR1 is SGHRS and CDR2 is YFSETQ. The CDR3 coding sequence is TGCGCCAGCAGCCCGACAGGGGACACTGAAGCTTTCTTT. It codes for CASSPTGDTEAFF.

The CDR3 DNA reads TGTGCCAGCAGCCCCCTGGCACGACACCTCCACTTT. It codes for CASSPLARHLHF. This rearrangement joins TRBV11-2 to TRBJ1-6; no firm D call. Germline CDR1 SGHAT, CDR2 FQNNGV. V was clipped by 5 bases and J by 15 bases, with 14 bases between them. This CDR3 comprises 12 residues.

The rearrangement links TRBV5-1 to TRBJ1-4; D is ambiguous. Trimming cost V 2 bases and J 10 bases, with 12 bases left between them. The CDR3 is made up of 13 amino acids. Germline V gene sequence: CDR1 SGHRS, CDR2 YFSETQ. This chain's CDR3 is CASSLGEGGKLFF. In nucleotides, the CDR3 is TGCGCCAGCAGCTTAGGAGAGGGCGGAAAACTGTTTTTT.

This chain joins TRBV5-1 and TRBJ1-4; TRBD1 aligns across 9 bases. CDR3 length: 15 residues. V gave up 4 bases and J gave up 8 bases; unmatched junction bases: 9. Germline CDR1 SGHRS, CDR2 YFSETQ. The CDR3 reads CASSRTGTGQEKLFF. The CDR3 nucleotides are TGCGCCAGCAGCCGGACCGGGACAGGGCAAGAAAAACTGTTTTTT.

The DNA of the CDR3 is TGTGCCAGCATCTGGCGGGGGGGCGCAGATACGCAGTATTTT. As protein: CASIWRGGADTQYF. The chain has TRBV2 and TRBJ2-3; TRBD2 aligns across 9 bases. Germline V CDR1 and CDR2: SNHLY, FYNNEI. The junction had 6 bases not matched to a gene; V was cut back by 7 bases and J by 4 bases. CDR3 length: 14 amino acids.

The gene calls are TRBV27 and TRBJ1-5; TRBD1 is a possible D gene (6 bases). V was pared by 1 base and J by 5 bases, with 6 bases between. The germline V gene has CDR1 MNHEY and CDR2 SMNVEV (reference sequence). The CDR3 spans 13 residues. Written as DNA, the CDR3 is TGTGCCAGCAGTTTATGGGGGCATCAGCCCCAGCATTTT. The encoded protein is CASSLWGHQPQHF.

The chain employs TRBV6-1 and TRBJ1-3, with D maybe TRBD1 (6 bases). V lost 2 bases to trimming and J lost 4 bases, with 15 bases between them. This CDR3 spans 16 amino acids. From germline, CDR1 is MNHNS and CDR2 SASEGT. The CDR3 loop reads CASSEIGQSTGNTIYF. CDR3 in DNA: TGTGCCAGCAGTGAAATAGGACAGTCGACGGGAAACACCATATATTTT.

This clone was recorded once. The chain uses TRBV4-2 and TRBJ2-2; D possibly corresponds to TRBD2 (5 bases). V lost 1 base and J lost 6, with 9 bases in between. Germline V gene sequence: CDR1 LGHNA, CDR2 YNFKEQ. This CDR3 comprises 14 residues. CDR3 sequence (DNA): TGTGCCAGCAGCCAAGGATGGCGGGCCGGGGAGCTGTTTTTT. Residues: CASSQGWRAGELFF.

The DNA for the CDR3 is TGTGCCAGCAGCCAAGGGGGACTCTCTGGAAACACCATATATTTT. The encoded protein is CASSQGGLSGNTIYF. The chain couples TRBV14 to TRBJ1-3; D possibly corresponds to TRBD1 (5 bases). This CDR3 contains 15 residues. V dropped 1 base and J dropped 0 bases, with 7 bases sitting between them. CDR1 and CDR2 (germline): SGHDN, FVKESK.

The chain carries TRBV6-5 and TRBJ1-2; the match to TRBD1 covers 7 bases. V gave up 5 bases and J gave up 8 bases; unmatched junction bases: 14. This CDR3 is 15 amino acids long. In germline, CDR1 is MNHEY, CDR2 SVGAGI. This chain's CDR3 is CASSRDPTGSGGYTF. For the CDR3, the DNA is TGTGCCAGCAGTCGGGACCCGACAGGGAGCGGAGGCTACACCTTC.

The chain links TRBV19 to TRBJ1-5, with a possible D match to TRBD1 (5 bases). Trimming left V 0 bases short and J 5 bases short, with 11 bases between. CDR1 and CDR2 (germline): LNHDA, SQIVND (reference sequence). There are 15 residues in the CDR3. CDR3 nucleotide sequence: TGTGCCAGTAGTATAGATCAGGGCAGCTATCAGCCCCAGCATTTT. Residues: CASSIDQGSYQPQHF.

The CDR3 spells CASSVTGRDQPQHF. The DNA of the CDR3 is TGCGCCAGCAGCGTCACAGGTCGCGATCAGCCCCAGCATTTT. This sequence joins TRBV5-1 and TRBJ1-5; D possibly corresponds to TRBD1 (5 bases). Germline CDR1 and CDR2: SGHRS and YFSETQ. There are 14 residues in the CDR3. V was clipped by 4 bases and J by 5 bases, with 13 bases between them.